The 15 T cell receptor beta chains below were found in one sample sequenced in a study of blood T cell repertoires in COVID-19. Here immunoSEQ multiplex PCR was the method, and the copy in TCRdb shows in-frame clones only, minus some. The sample has 300,000 to 450,000 clones, approximately 92% seen once. Specimen: PBMCs or T cells enriched from blood (not recorded which). All receptors derive from a man younger than 35 who had recovered from COVID-19.

The V and J genes are TRBV3-1 (or the pseudogene TRBV3-2) and TRBJ1-6; no clear D gene. V was trimmed by 1 base and J by 4 bases, leaving 11 bases between them. This CDR3 region has 16 residues. CDR1 and CDR2 from the germline V gene are LGHDT and YNNKEL (reference sequence). CDR3 sequence (DNA): TGTGCCAGCAGCCAAGTCTCGGCAGGTTATAATTCACCCCTCCACTTT. This translates into CASSQVSAGYNSPLHF.

The chain carries TRBV6-1 and TRBJ2-2, with D maybe TRBD1 (5 bases). Trimming removed 3 bases from V and 9 bases from J, with 11 bases in between. The CDR3 length is 13 residues. The germline CDR1 and CDR2 sequences are MNHNS and SASEGT. CDR3 sequence: CASSDQGFRELFF. In DNA form, the CDR3 reads TGTGCCAGCAGTGACCAGGGTTTCCGGGAGCTGTTTTTT.

This rearrangement joins TRBV5-1 to TRBJ2-7, with D possibly TRBD2 on 6 matching bases. Germline loops: CDR1 SGHRS, CDR2 YFSETQ. The CDR3 contains 18 residues. The V end was cut by 0 bases, the J end by 2 bases, with 21 bases between. CDR3 in amino acids: CASSLAQGGRASAYEQYF. The CDR3 coding sequence is TGCGCCAGCAGCTTGGCCCAGGGAGGAAGAGCATCGGCCTACGAGCAGTACTTC.

This clone was counted between two and nine times. The rearrangement links TRBV19 to TRBJ1-5, with a possible D match to TRBD1 (5 bases). Germline CDR1 reads LNHDA; CDR2 reads SQIVND (reference sequence). V lost 7 bases and J 3 bases, leaving 13 bases between the germline ends. CDR3 length: 14 residues. The chain's CDR3 is CASNRRQLNQPQHF. The CDR3 nucleotides read TGTGCCAGTAACAGACGACAGCTCAATCAGCCCCAGCATTTT.

J is TRBJ2-5 and V is TRBV4-3; the match to TRBD2 covers 11 bases. V lost 2 bases, J lost 4 bases, and 15 bases stayed unmatched. This CDR3 comprises 19 residues. Germline-derived CDR1 and CDR2 are LGHNA and YSLEER. The CDR3: CASSQRRLAGLAGGETQYF. The CDR3 nucleotides read TGCGCCAGCAGCCAACGTCGACTAGCGGGACTCGCTGGCGGAGAGACCCAGTACTTC.

CDR3 protein: CAWRGGASGPGGELFF. CDR3 DNA: TGTGCCTGGAGGGGGGGGGCTAGCGGCCCTGGCGGGGAGCTGTTTTTT. This chain connects TRBV30 to TRBJ2-2; D is perhaps TRBD2 (7 bases). Trimming removed 3 bases at V and 7 bases at J, with 21 bases between. The CDR3 extends over 16 amino acids. Germline CDR1 reads GTSNPN; CDR2 reads SVGIG (reference sequence).

This chain uses TRBV5-6 with TRBJ2-1; D is ambiguous. The V gene's germline CDR1 is SGHDT and CDR2 YYEEEE. The ends were cut back, 0 bases at V and 1 base at J, with 14 bases in the middle. The CDR3 runs 17 residues. CDR3 protein: CASSLAGLHSSYNEQFF. DNA for the CDR3: TGTGCCAGCAGCTTGGCCGGTCTCCATAGTTCCTACAATGAGCAGTTCTTC.

This chain uses TRBV7-9 with TRBJ1-4; D gene ambiguous. Germline values: CDR1 SEHNR, CDR2 FQNEAQ (reference sequence). Trimming cost V 1 base and J 4 bases, with 10 bases left between them. This CDR3 region has 15 residues. The CDR3 sequence: CASSLDLGSNEKLFF. CDR3 nucleotide sequence: TGTGCCAGCAGCTTAGATTTGGGGAGTAATGAAAAACTGTTTTTT.

The V call is TRBV7-2, the J call TRBJ2-7; 7 bases align to TRBD1. Germline lookup yields CDR1 SGHTA and CDR2 FQGNSA. V lost 3 bases, J lost 4 bases, and 12 bases stayed unmatched. There are 16 residues in the CDR3. The CDR3 is CASSFAGQAVGYEQYF. The CDR3 nucleotides are TGTGCCAGCAGCTTCGCCGGACAGGCGGTGGGATACGAGCAGTACTTC.

V gene TRBV6-5 combines with J gene TRBJ1-1, with D perhaps matching TRBD1 (5 bases). This CDR3 has 14 residues. Per germline, CDR1 MNHEY and CDR2 SVGAGI. Trimming took 6 bases from V and 4 from J, leaving 15 bases between them. As DNA, the CDR3 is TGTGCCAGCAGCCATGACAGTAATCCCACTGAAGCTTTCTTT. It codes for CASSHDSNPTEAFF.

V gene TRBV4-1 combines with J gene TRBJ2-1; tentatively, D is TRBD1 (5 bases). Trimming left V 0 bases short and J 6 bases short, with 12 bases between. CDR1 is MGHRA, CDR2 YSYEKL, per germline. CDR3 size: 15 residues. CDR3 bases: TGCGCCAGCAGCCAAGAGGGGAAGGGGCGCAATGAGCAGTTCTTC. This sequence encodes CASSQEGKGRNEQFF.

The chain employs TRBV28 and TRBJ1-5; D possibly corresponds to TRBD1 (6 bases). Germline values: CDR1 MDHEN, CDR2 SYDVKM. This CDR3 region has 16 residues. Trimming cost V 3 bases and J 6 bases, with 18 bases left between them. The DNA of the CDR3 is TGTGCCAGCAGTTTTCGCTACCAGGGGAGAGGTCAGCCCCAGCATTTT. Its translation: CASSFRYQGRGQPQHF.

This sequence joins TRBV19 and TRBJ2-1, with TRBD2 identical over 10 bases. V lost 1 base, J lost 10 bases, and 7 bases stayed unmatched. The CDR3 has 15 amino acids. Per the germline V gene, CDR1 is LNHDA and CDR2 is SQIVND (reference sequence). In DNA form, the CDR3 reads TGTGCCAGTAGTATAGGGCTAGCGGGAGAGGGCGAGCAGTTCTTC. Translated: CASSIGLAGEGEQFF.

This clone occurred once. The rearrangement joins TRBV27 to TRBJ1-2; no definite D call. CDR1 and CDR2 from the germline V gene are MNHEY and SMNVEV (reference sequence). The length of the CDR3 is 14 residues. V was pared by 7 bases and J by 1 base, with 13 bases between. This chain's CDR3 is CASKNPGINYGYTF. DNA for the CDR3: TGTGCCAGCAAAAATCCGGGGATTAACTATGGCTACACCTTC.

The chain uses TRBV10-2 and TRBJ2-1; 16 bases are shared with TRBD2. Germline assignment: CDR1 WSHSY and CDR2 SAAADI. The J segment lost 3 bases and the V segment lost 7 bases, leaving 9 bases of the junction unmatched. This CDR3 region has 18 residues. As DNA, the CDR3 is TGCGCCAGCACCATTGGGACTAGCGGGGGGGCTGTCTACAATGAGCAGTTCTTC. It translates to CASTIGTSGGAVYNEQFF.